The sequence of this T cell receptor (beta chain) was determined in a study of CXCR3-negative and CXCR3-positive naive CD8 T cells. Whole-study results and caveats: Diversity in memory CD8+ cells fell much lower than the comparably high levels seen in both naive subsets. The study found more hydrophobic TRB CDR3s in CXCR3-positive naive cells than in CXCR3-negative naive cells.

Sorting was done in triplicate for each CD8+ T cell subset (about 330,000 cells each). Naive CD8+ T cells had a CD45RO-CCR7+CD27+CD95- phenotype. As to this clonotype: What it binds is unknown.

Per germline, CDR1 MGHRA and CDR2 YSYEKL. The CDR3 totals 14 residues. Each TRB cDNA library was prepared by 5' RACE (with UMI labels). TCRdb reprocessed the 5' RACE reads; each CDR3 protein has one entry and no DNA is given. The sample data list 100,000 to 150,000 distinct CDR3 sequences. Source material: naive CXCR3+ CD8+ T cells from blood. Noted subset: CD45RO-CCR7+CD27+CD95- naive CD8+ T cells expressing CXCR3 (TNR3+). The chain employs TRBV4-1 and TRBJ1-6; TCRdb reports TRBD1, a call that lacks DNA to check it against. This clonotype was obtained from a human donor in good health. Some clones in this sample may be carry-over from other donors' samples. This chain's CDR3 is CASSQDGADSPLHF.